This paragraph reports one T cell receptor beta chain. Its antigen is still unknown. The sample comes from a study of CD8+ T cells in alopecia areata. Across the study: A regimen of oral tofacitinib, 5 to 10 mg twice daily, was given to treated patients.

General study findings and limits: It was observed that many expanded lesional clones persisted in scalp and blood during tofacitinib. There was only one nonresponder, so it was unclear how baseline CD8+ expansion relates to response.

The CDR3 is 15 amino acids. J was trimmed by 8 bases and V by 5 bases; bases with no gene match: 6. The germline V gene encodes CDR1 SGHRS and CDR2 YFSETQ. Treatment of the sample: oral pan-JAK inhibitor, 5-10 mg twice daily. TCR sequencing used cDNA made by reverse transcription of extracted RNA. The method was immunoSEQ multiplex PCR; TCRdb's version includes in-frame clones alone and lacks a portion of them. The table shows about 210,000 clones, with 66% occurring only once. This receptor was identified in a human donor with alopecia areata. Sequencing used CD4+ T cells sorted from blood, obtained around week 44, from a patient treated with tofacitinib. This chain uses TRBV5-1 with TRBJ2-1; 14 positions agree with TRBD2. The CDR3 here is CASRPGTSGGHEQFF. In DNA form, the CDR3 reads TGCGCCAGCAGGCCCGGGACTAGCGGGGGCCATGAGCAGTTCTTC.